Each of the 30 T cell receptor beta chains below was sequenced from the same sample in a study of blood T cell repertoires in COVID-19 (dated by TCRdb to the early 2020s). Receptors were amplified or captured by the immunoSEQ multiplex PCR assay. Not all clones reach the TCRdb copy of this immuneACCESS table, which keeps in-frame sequences only. Checked studies attribute under half of the gap to unresolved V genes and leave the rest unexplained. This sample holds approximately 150,000 clones; approximately 91% were observed only once. The ten biggest clones cover almost 5% of the sample. Sequencing input: peripheral blood. These receptor sequences come from a man younger than 35 with COVID-19, enrolled during active disease.

The V gene is TRBV2, the J gene TRBJ1-1; D is unresolved. Trimming took 7 bases from V and 10 from J, leaving 19 bases between them. This CDR3 comprises 13 residues. CDR1 is SNHLY and CDR2 is FYNNEI in the germline V gene. In DNA, the CDR3 is TGTGCCAGCAAGTTACGCGGGTCCACCAGAGCTTTCTTT. Its protein product is CASKLRGSTRAFF.

The chain combines TRBV9 with TRBJ2-3; D unclear. With 4 bases removed from V and 0 bases from J, the gap between germline ends came to 12 bases. There are 15 residues in the CDR3. CDR1 SGDLS and CDR2 YYNGEE come from the germline V gene. CDR3: CASSYGRFSTDTQYF. The CDR3 region has the DNA TGTGCCAGCAGCTACGGTAGATTTAGCACAGATACGCAGTATTTT.

The genes are TRBV27 and TRBJ2-5; 8 positions agree with TRBD2. Looked up from germline, CDR1 is MNHEY and CDR2 is SMNVEV (reference sequence). J lost 5 bases, V lost 1 base, and 9 bases had no gene match. CDR3 length: 16 amino acids. The CDR3 region has the DNA TGTGCCAGCAGTTTATTTTTCGGGGGGGCGTCGGAGACCCAGTACTTC. This sequence encodes CASSLFFGGASETQYF.

J is TRBJ2-6 and V is TRBV21-1; the D segment call TRBD1 is taken from the table without a DNA check. TRBV21-1 is a listed pseudogene. CDR3 size: 18 residues. The CDR3 DNA reads TGTGCCAGCAGCAAAGTTAAGTGGGCTATCCCCGATCCCAACGTCCTGACTTTC. Its protein product is CASSKVKWAIPDPNVLTF.

The chain uses TRBV10-3 and TRBJ2-1; 12 nucleotides agree with TRBD2. The CDR3 spans 15 residues. The germline V gene has CDR1 ENHRY and CDR2 SYGVKD. The junction had 0 bases not matched to a gene; V was cut back by 2 bases and J by 4 bases. The CDR3 loop reads CAISETSGGYNEQFF. CDR3 DNA: TGTGCCATCAGTGAGACTAGCGGGGGGTACAATGAGCAGTTCTTC.

J is TRBJ1-6 and V is TRBV19; D remains unclear. Trimming removed 0 bases from V and 15 bases from J, with 9 bases in between. The germline V gene encodes CDR1 LNHDA and CDR2 SQIVND (reference sequence). The CDR3 is 12 residues long. The CDR3 spells CASSIDEGVLHF. CDR3 nucleotides: TGTGCCAGTAGTATAGATGAAGGAGTCCTCCACTTT. The full variable domain, in which reference TRBV19 and TRBJ1-6 provide the parts outside the CDR3, is DGGITQSPKYLFRKEGQNVTLSCEQNLNHDAMYWYRQDPGQGLRLIYYSQIVNDFQKGDIAEGYSVSREKKESFPLTVTSAQKNPTAFYLCASSIDEGVLHFGNGTRLTVT.

This rearrangement joins TRBV6-2 or TRBV6-3 to TRBJ2-1; TRBD2 agrees at 8 bases. This CDR3 region has 18 residues. The V gene's germline CDR1 is MNHEY and CDR2 SVGEGT. V was clipped by 0 bases and J by 7 bases; unmatched bases: 14. The CDR3 loop reads CASSYSFVVGRAVNEQFF. Here the CDR3 DNA reads TGTGCCAGCAGTTACTCGTTCGTGGTCGGGAGGGCCGTAAATGAGCAGTTCTTC.

The chain uses TRBV2 and TRBJ2-1, with 11 bases aligning to TRBD1. V lost 6 bases, J lost 0 bases, and 1 base stayed unmatched. Germline V gene sequence: CDR1 SNHLY, CDR2 FYNNEI. The CDR3 extends over 15 amino acids. CDR3 protein: CASSGTGGSYNEQFF. For the CDR3, the DNA is TGTGCCAGCAGCGGGACAGGGGGCTCCTACAATGAGCAGTTCTTC.

This clone was detected only once. The rearrangement joins TRBV28 to TRBJ1-5; tentatively, D is TRBD1 (5 bases). Germline V CDR1 and CDR2: MDHEN, SYDVKM. The CDR3 contains 17 residues. V lost 4 bases and J 6 bases, leaving 22 bases between the germline ends. The CDR3 bases are TGTGCCAGCAGTTCCCTGGTTGGGGGGATGGTTGCTCAGCCCCAGCATTTT. Translated: CASSSLVGGMVAQPQHF.

The CDR3 is CASSRRQGDNSPLHF. The CDR3 DNA sequence: TGTGCCAGCAGTCGAAGACAGGGAGATAATTCACCCCTCCACTTT. The chain carries TRBV6-5 and TRBJ1-6; 7 nucleotides line up with TRBD1. Germline-derived CDR1 and CDR2 are MNHEY and SVGAGI. Losses at the gene ends were 5 bases for V and 5 bases for J; bases not matched to a gene: 6. The CDR3 covers 15 residues.

The chain uses TRBV19 and TRBJ2-1; a weak D match, TRBD1 (6 bases). The CDR3 length is 15 residues. V was clipped by 3 bases and J by 4 bases, with 13 bases between them. Germline loops: CDR1 LNHDA, CDR2 SQIVND (reference sequence). Written as DNA, the CDR3 is TGTGCCAGTAGTATTGCCGGGACACCTTACAATGAGCAGTTCTTC. Protein: CASSIAGTPYNEQFF.

The genes are TRBV5-6 and TRBJ2-1; D possibly corresponds to TRBD1 (5 bases). Germline V gene lookup returns CDR1 SGHDT and CDR2 YYEEEE. Between the trimmed V and J ends, which lost 4 bases and 1 base, there was a span of 9 bases. This CDR3 has 14 residues. The chain's CDR3 is CASSLTGSYNEQFF. The CDR3 DNA reads TGTGCCAGCAGCCTTACAGGATCCTACAATGAGCAGTTCTTC.

This chain uses TRBV21-1 with TRBJ2-7; TRBD1 was called by the table and not checked on the DNA. TRBV21-1 corresponds to a pseudogene. The CDR3 sequence is 17 residues long. CDR3 residues: CASSNGILGAPDHEQYF. Written as DNA, the CDR3 is TGTGCCAGCAGCAACGGAATTCTGGGGGCGCCGGACCACGAGCAGTACTTC.

The table lists this clone with a count of one. V usage is TRBV4-3 and J usage is TRBJ2-3, with 11 bases fitting TRBD1. CDR3 length: 18 amino acids. Germline CDR1 LGHNA, CDR2 YSLEER. After removal of 0 bases from V and 5 bases from J, the junction contained 10 bases not matched to a gene. The CDR3 is CASSQEGPGTGGEDTQYF. In DNA form, the CDR3 reads TGCGCCAGCAGCCAAGAGGGCCCAGGGACAGGGGGAGAAGATACGCAGTATTTT.

The rearrangement uses TRBV28 and TRBJ1-5; 7 bases match TRBD1. The germline gives CDR1 MDHEN, CDR2 SYDVKM. This CDR3 is built from 14 residues. V lost 5 bases, J lost 3 bases, and 4 bases stayed unmatched. The CDR3 reads CASSRDRYNQPQHF. CDR3 DNA sequence: TGTGCCAGCAGTCGGGACAGATACAATCAGCCCCAGCATTTT.

The chain recombines TRBV10-3 with TRBJ2-2, with 9 bases lining up with TRBD2. The length of the CDR3 is 16 residues. Looked up from germline, CDR1 is ENHRY and CDR2 is SYGVKD. V was clipped by 5 bases and J by 5 bases; unmatched bases: 9. The CDR3 DNA follows: TGTGCCATCAGTACCTTGGCTAGCGGGACGACCGGGGAGCTGTTTTTT. It specifies CAISTLASGTTGELFF.

This chain links TRBV2 with TRBJ1-4; D is ambiguous. Looked up from germline, CDR1 is SNHLY and CDR2 is FYNNEI. V was pared by 6 bases and J by 11 bases, with 10 bases between. The CDR3 has 11 residues. The CDR3 sequence: CASRGWEKLFF. The CDR3 nucleotides read TGTGCCAGCAGAGGTTGGGAGAAACTGTTTTTT.

This chain joins TRBV29-1 and TRBJ1-1; D may be TRBD1 (5 bases). The CDR3 is 13 residues long. Germline V gene lookup returns CDR1 SQVTM and CDR2 ANQGSEA. V was shortened by 1 base and J by 3 bases, with 9 bases between the two germline ends. The CDR3 DNA sequence: TGCAGCGTTGAAGCGACAGCAGACACTGAAGCTTTCTTT. It encodes CSVEATADTEAFF.

The chain combines TRBV5-8 with TRBJ2-4; a possible D gene is TRBD2 (6 bases). This CDR3 region has 17 residues. The V end lost 4 bases, the J end lost 1 base, and 18 bases lay between the germline ends. Germline-derived CDR1 and CDR2 are SGHTS and YDEGEE. The CDR3 loop reads CASSPGLGRAAKNIQYF. DNA for the CDR3: TGTGCCAGCAGCCCGGGACTGGGTCGGGCGGCCAAAAACATTCAGTACTTC.

The chain joins TRBV21-1 to TRBJ2-7; the table's D call TRBD2 went unverified against the DNA. TRBV21-1 is a pseudogene locus. CDR3 length: 18 amino acids. CDR3 loop: CASSTRGRTSGNLYEQYF. Here the CDR3 DNA reads TGTGCCAGCAGCACGCGGGGTAGAACTAGCGGGAACCTATACGAGCAGTACTTC.

The V gene is TRBV6-5, the J gene TRBJ1-1; a possible D gene is TRBD1 (5 bases). The germline gives CDR1 MNHEY, CDR2 SVGAGI. This CDR3 is built from 14 residues. Deletions cut 6 bases from V and 1 base from J, with 12 bases between. In DNA, the CDR3 is TGTGCCAGCAGCGTCTTTAGGGGGAACACTGAAGCTTTCTTT. Amino acid sequence: CASSVFRGNTEAFF.

Notes on this clone: Other nucleotide sequences in the sample specify the same CDR3. V gene TRBV14 combines with J gene TRBJ2-7, with TRBD1 identical over 7 bases. This CDR3 has 14 amino acids. Trimming at V came to 2 bases and at J to 0 bases, leaving 1 base not matched to a gene. The V gene's germline CDR1 is SGHDN and CDR2 FVKESK. CDR3 loop: CASSQRTGSYEQYF. The CDR3 DNA sequence: TGTGCCAGCAGCCAAAGGACAGGCTCCTACGAGCAGTACTTC. The variable domain in full, completed from reference TRBV14 and TRBJ2-7, reads EAGVTQFPSHSVIEKGQTVTLRCDPISGHDNLYWYRRVMGKEIKFLLHFVKESKQDESGMPNNRFLAERTGGTYSTLKVQPAELEDSGVYFCASSQRTGSYEQYFGPGTRLTVT.

The chain recombines TRBV10-3 with TRBJ2-7; maybe TRBD1 (6 bases). V was pared by 2 bases and J by 7 bases, with 15 bases between. The germline gives CDR1 ENHRY, CDR2 SYGVKD. The CDR3 extends over 14 amino acids. CDR3 DNA sequence: TGTGCCATCAGTGAGGCAGGGGACCCAGGAGAGCAGTACTTC. It yields the protein CAISEAGDPGEQYF.

The genes are TRBV29-1 and TRBJ2-7; 8 nucleotides line up with TRBD1. CDR3 length equals 13 residues. Looked up from germline, CDR1 is SQVTM and CDR2 is ANQGSEA. The V segment lost 4 bases and the J segment 7 bases; nucleotides outside the gene matches: 9. The CDR3 region has the DNA TGCAGCGTTGCTTGGACAGGGTTGGGGGAGCAGTACTTC. Its protein product is CSVAWTGLGEQYF.

The CDR3 reads CASSYSAGAYEQYF. The CDR3 DNA is TGTGCCAGCAGTTACTCCGCAGGGGCCTACGAGCAGTACTTC. The chain has TRBV6-5 and TRBJ2-7, with TRBD1 as a possible D gene (6 bases). The CDR3 runs 14 residues. Trimming shortened V by 0 bases and J by 2 bases, and 8 bases separated the two germline ends. CDR1 is MNHEY, CDR2 SVGAGI, per germline.

This chain uses TRBV6-6 with TRBJ2-5; 10 bases line up with TRBD2. CDR3 length equals 16 residues. Germline CDR1 is MNHNY and CDR2 is SVGAGI (reference sequence). The junction had 8 bases not matched to a gene; V was cut back by 4 bases and J by 3 bases. Here the CDR3 DNA reads TGTGCCAGCAGTTTCCTAGCGGGAGTATTGGAAGAGACCCAGTACTTC. Protein sequence: CASSFLAGVLEETQYF.

This clone occurred once. V is TRBV7-9 and J is TRBJ2-1; 13 bases line up with TRBD2. J lost 6 bases, V lost 4 bases, and 0 bases had no gene match. The CDR3 consists of 14 residues. Per germline, CDR1 SEHNR and CDR2 FQNEAQ (reference sequence). CDR3 DNA sequence: TGTGCCAGCAGCTGGACTAGCGGGAGCAATGAGCAGTTCTTC. Protein product: CASSWTSGSNEQFF.

This chain joins TRBV6-5 and TRBJ1-3, with TRBD1 identical over 8 bases. The V and J ends lost 0 bases and 2 bases, in that order; junction bases with no gene match: 3. The CDR3 extends over 16 amino acids. In germline, CDR1 is MNHEY, CDR2 SVGAGI. This chain's CDR3 is CASSYSWTGTGNTIYF. The CDR3 region has the DNA TGTGCCAGCAGTTACTCGTGGACAGGGACTGGAAACACCATATATTTT.

This chain links TRBV29-1 with TRBJ2-3, with D possibly TRBD2 on 5 matching bases. Germline V gene lookup returns CDR1 SQVTM and CDR2 ANQGSEA. There are 14 residues in the CDR3. Trimming pared 4 bases from V and 4 bases from J, leaving 15 bases between. The CDR3 is CSVGRVLDPDTQYF. CDR3 in DNA: TGCAGCGTTGGGCGGGTCTTGGACCCAGATACGCAGTATTTT.

This clone showed up just once. This chain links TRBV18 with TRBJ2-1; 8 nucleotides align to TRBD2. Germline V gives CDR1 KGHSH, CDR2 LQKENI. J gave up 7 bases and V 3 bases, and 8 bases lay outside the gene matches. CDR3 length: 15 residues. CDR3 residues: CASSPPGGLGNEQFF. The CDR3 DNA follows: TGTGCCAGCTCACCCCCGGGGGGGCTCGGTAATGAGCAGTTCTTC.